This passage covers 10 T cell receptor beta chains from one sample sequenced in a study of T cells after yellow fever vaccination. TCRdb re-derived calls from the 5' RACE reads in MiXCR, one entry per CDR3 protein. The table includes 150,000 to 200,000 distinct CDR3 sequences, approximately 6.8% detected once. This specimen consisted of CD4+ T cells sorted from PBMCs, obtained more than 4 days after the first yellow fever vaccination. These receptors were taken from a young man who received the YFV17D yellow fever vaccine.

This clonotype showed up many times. This chain's CDR3 is CASSGGWTEAFF. As DNA, the CDR3 is TGTGCCAGCAGTGGGGGCTGGACTGAAGCTTTCTTT. This chain joins TRBV12-3 or TRBV12-4 and TRBJ1-1; possibly TRBD1 for D (6 bases). The V end lost 5 bases, the J end lost 5 bases, and 9 bases lay between the germline ends. The CDR3 is 12 amino acids.

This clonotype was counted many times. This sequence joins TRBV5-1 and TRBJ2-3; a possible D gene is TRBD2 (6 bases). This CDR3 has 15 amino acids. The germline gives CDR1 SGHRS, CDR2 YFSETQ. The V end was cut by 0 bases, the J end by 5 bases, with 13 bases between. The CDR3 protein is CASSLAKGLQDTQYF. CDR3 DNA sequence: TGCGCCAGCAGCTTGGCCAAGGGACTCCAAGATACGCAGTATTTT.

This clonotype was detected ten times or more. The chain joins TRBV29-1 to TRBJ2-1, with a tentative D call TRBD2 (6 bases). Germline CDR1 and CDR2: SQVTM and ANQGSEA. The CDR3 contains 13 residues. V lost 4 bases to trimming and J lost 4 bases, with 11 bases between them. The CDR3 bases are TGCAGCGTTGGATTAGCGGCTTACAATGAGCAGTTCTTC. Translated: CSVGLAAYNEQFF.

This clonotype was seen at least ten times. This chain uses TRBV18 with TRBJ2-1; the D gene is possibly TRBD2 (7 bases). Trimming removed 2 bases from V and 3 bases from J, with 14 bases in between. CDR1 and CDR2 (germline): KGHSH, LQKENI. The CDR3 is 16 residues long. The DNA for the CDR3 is TGTGCCAGCTCACCAGGGGGGGCCTTGCTCTACAATGAGCAGTTCTTC. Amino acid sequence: CASSPGGALLYNEQFF.

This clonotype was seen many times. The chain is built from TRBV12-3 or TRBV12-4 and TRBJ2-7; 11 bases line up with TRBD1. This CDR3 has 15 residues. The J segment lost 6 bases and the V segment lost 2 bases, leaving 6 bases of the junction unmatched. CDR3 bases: TGTGCCAGCAGTTTATTCGGACAGGGGGCTTTCGAGCAGTACTTC. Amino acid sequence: CASSLFGQGAFEQYF.

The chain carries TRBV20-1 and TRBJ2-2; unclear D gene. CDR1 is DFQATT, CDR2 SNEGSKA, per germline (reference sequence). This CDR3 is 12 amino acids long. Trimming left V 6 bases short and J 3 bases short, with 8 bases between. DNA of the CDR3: TGCAGTGCCGAGCCCGACACCGGGGAGCTGTTTTTT. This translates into CSAEPDTGELFF.

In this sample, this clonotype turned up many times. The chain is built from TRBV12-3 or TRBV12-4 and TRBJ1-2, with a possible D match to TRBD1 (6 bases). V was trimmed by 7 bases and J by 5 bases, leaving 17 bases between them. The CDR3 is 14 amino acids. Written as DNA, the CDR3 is TGTGCCAGCACGATCCGGGGGCTGGGATATGGCTACACCTTC. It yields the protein CASTIRGLGYGYTF.

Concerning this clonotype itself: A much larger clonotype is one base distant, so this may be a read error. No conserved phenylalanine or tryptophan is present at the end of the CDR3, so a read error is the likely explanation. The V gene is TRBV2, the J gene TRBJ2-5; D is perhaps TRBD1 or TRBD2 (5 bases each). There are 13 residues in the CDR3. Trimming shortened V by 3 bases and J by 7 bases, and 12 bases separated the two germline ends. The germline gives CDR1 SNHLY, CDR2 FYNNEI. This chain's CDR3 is CASSDGAAGTQYS. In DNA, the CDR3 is TGTGCCAGCAGTGACGGGGCGGCGGGGACCCAGTACTCC.

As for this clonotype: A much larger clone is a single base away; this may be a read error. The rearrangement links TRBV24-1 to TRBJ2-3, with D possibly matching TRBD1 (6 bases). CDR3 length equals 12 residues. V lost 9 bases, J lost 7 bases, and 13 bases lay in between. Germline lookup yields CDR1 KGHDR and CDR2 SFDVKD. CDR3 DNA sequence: TGTGCCACCGCCCCAGGGACATATACGCAGTATTTT. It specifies CATAPGTYTQYF.

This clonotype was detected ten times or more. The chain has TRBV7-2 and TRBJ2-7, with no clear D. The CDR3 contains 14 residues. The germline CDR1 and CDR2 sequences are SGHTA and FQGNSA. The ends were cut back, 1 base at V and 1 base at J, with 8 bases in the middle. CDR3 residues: CASSLGAGSYEQYV. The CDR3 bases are TGTGCCAGCAGCTTAGGGGCAGGATCCTACGAGCAGTACGTC.